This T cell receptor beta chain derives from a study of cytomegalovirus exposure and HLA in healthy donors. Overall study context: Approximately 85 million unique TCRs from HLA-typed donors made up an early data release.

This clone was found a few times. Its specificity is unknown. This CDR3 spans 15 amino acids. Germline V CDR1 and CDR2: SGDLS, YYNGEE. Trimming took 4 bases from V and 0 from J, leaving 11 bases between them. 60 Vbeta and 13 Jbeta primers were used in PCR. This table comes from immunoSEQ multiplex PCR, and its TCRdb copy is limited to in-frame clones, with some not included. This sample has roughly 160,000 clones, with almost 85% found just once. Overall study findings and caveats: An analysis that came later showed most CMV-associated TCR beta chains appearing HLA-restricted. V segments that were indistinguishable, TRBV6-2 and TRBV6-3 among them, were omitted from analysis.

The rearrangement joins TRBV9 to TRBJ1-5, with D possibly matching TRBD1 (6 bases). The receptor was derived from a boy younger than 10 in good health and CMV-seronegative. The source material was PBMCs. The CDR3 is CASSSQGYSNQPQHF. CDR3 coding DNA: TGTGCCAGCAGCTCACAGGGCTATAGCAATCAGCCCCAGCATTTT.